This T cell receptor (beta chain) emerged from a study of CD8+ T cells in alopecia areata. Whole-study context: Tofacitinib dosing lasted 6 to 18 months, which was then followed by 6 months off drug.

The CDR3 is 15 residues long. Germline CDR1 GTSNPN, CDR2 SVGIG (reference sequence). The V end lost 1 base, the J end lost 0 bases, and 12 bases lay between the germline ends. RNA extraction was followed by reverse transcription into cDNA, which acted as the sequencing template. TCRdb's copy holds only in-frame clones and misses some; the assay was immunoSEQ multiplex PCR. The sample shows roughly 150,000 clones, 50% to 65% of them seen only once. The TCR comes from a human donor with alopecia areata. The V call is TRBV30, the J call TRBJ1-1; tentative D call: TRBD1 (5 bases). Sequencing was performed on CD8+ T cells sorted from blood, taken at week 0. The CDR3 spells CAWSAGGYLNTEAFF. For the CDR3, the DNA is TGTGCCTGGAGTGCCGGGGGTTATTTGAACACTGAAGCTTTCTTT.